The entry below gives a single T cell receptor beta chain sequence along with its context. This specimen comes from a study of blood T cell repertoires in COVID-19. V was clipped by 5 bases and J by 1 base, with 12 bases between them. This CDR3 region has 14 residues. Per germline, CDR1 SGHTA and CDR2 FQGNSA. Assay used: immunoSEQ multiplex PCR; TCRdb lists only in-frame clones, some missing. Of about 51,000 clones detected, around 87% appear once; the ten largest clones hold 6% to 7%. This receptor was identified in a man in his fifties or sixties with active COVID-19. The rearrangement links TRBV7-2 to TRBJ2-7; possible D gene TRBD2, 6 bases. The sample consisted of peripheral blood. The CDR3 DNA sequence: TGTGCCAGCAGCCCGGGACTCCATTCCTACGAGCAGTACTTC. This codes for CASSPGLHSYEQYF.